This TCR beta chain was retrieved from a study of cytomegalovirus exposure and HLA in healthy donors. On the study more broadly: Per a later analysis, the 666 first-cohort and 120 validation repertoires shared one platform.

The protocol was immunoSEQ multiplex PCR, while the TCRdb copy is restricted to in-frame clones and leaves out a portion. The data show approximately 280,000 clones, roughly 85% seen once. As to this clone: Its target is unknown.

V was pared by 0 bases and J by 1 base, with 9 bases between. Germline V gene sequence: CDR1 SGDLS, CDR2 YYNGEE. This CDR3 has 15 amino acids. Separation from the roughly 670-subject first cohort characterized the roughly 130-subject validation cohort, to which the donors belonged. The study, taken as a whole, reports: The CMV antigen specificity of a few CMV-associated chains was confirmed through in vitro analysis.

The rearrangement uses TRBV9 and TRBJ2-3, with D possibly matching TRBD2 (6 bases). Material: PBMCs. This clonotype originated in a young woman in good health and CMV-seronegative. CDR3 bases: TGTGCCAGCAGCGTAGCTGGCGGGGGCACAGATACGCAGTATTTT. This codes for CASSVAGGGTDTQYF.